The TCR beta chain described here comes from a study of OX40 agonist ivuxolimab in advanced cancers. A note on the overall study: Ivuxolimab was an agonistic, fully human IgG2 monoclonal antibody directed against OX40 (CD134), a costimulatory receptor. The purpose of peripheral TCRbeta sequencing was to test whether ivuxolimab changed TCR sequence diversity and led to clonal T-cell expansion. Prior anti-PD-1, anti-PD-L1 or anti-CTLA-4 therapy was permitted, and checkpoint inhibitors had been received by about 44% of dose-escalation patients. Partial responses were achieved by three dose-escalation patients, of whom one had hepatocellular carcinoma and two had cutaneous melanoma. Among the roughly 50 dose-escalation patients, around 19 had hepatocellular carcinoma, around 15 melanoma, 9 renal cell carcinoma and 9 head and neck cancer. In the dose-escalation cohort, around four fifths of patients were male, and the mean age was 60 years with a range of 23 to 79. Intravenous ivuxolimab was administered to patients every 2 weeks at six dose levels: 0.01, 0.1, 0.3, 1.5, 3 and 10 mg/kg. The paper reports the monotherapy dose-escalation portion (N of about 54 patients) of the phase I ivuxolimab trial.

Patients with autoimmune disease history or receiving systemic immunosuppression were excluded from the trial. Peripheral blood for TCR sequencing was drawn from every dose cohort at baseline, at cycle 4 day 1 and at cycle 7 day 1. Samples came from an open-label, multicenter, first-in-human phase I dose-escalation trial of ivuxolimab. The trial enrolled adults with locally advanced or metastatic head and neck squamous cell, hepatocellular, melanoma or renal cell carcinoma. Before TCR sequencing, CD4+ T cells and CD8+ T cells were sorted from peripheral blood as separate populations. General study outcomes and caveats: At doses of 0.1 to 3.0 mg/kg, clonal expansion of both CD4+ and CD8+ blood T cells was observed from baseline to week 6. Low levels of normalized T-cell clonal expansion were also shown by some nonresponding patients. Antigen specificity was not determined for the clonally expanded peripheral T cells. After ivuxolimab, expanded clones were on average more numerous among CD8+ T cells than among CD4+ T cells. In the 0.1-3.0 mg/kg groups, partial responders were among the patients with the lowest normalized peripheral clonal expansion, particularly in CD8+ T cells.

In its sample, this clone was seen a few times. The antigen it recognizes is unknown. No base-level quality is on record; no much larger clone is a single base apart. Counted from cysteine to phenylalanine, this CDR3 has 16 amino acids. Just CDR3 DNA is preserved here, 48 bases in frame from base 1. At the junction V is shortened by 5 bases and J by 0 bases; bases outside the gene matches: 7. Looking up the germline V gene yields CDR1 SGHTA and CDR2 FQGNSA. Genomic DNA was isolated from the sorted cells so that the TCRbeta CDR3 region could be sequenced. TCRbeta CDR3 regions were sequenced using the immunoSEQ Assay. TCRdb took this table from immuneACCESS and kept in-frame rearrangements with V and J called. Such tables lack part of the clones; where checked against another copy, unresolved V genes explain under half of the gap, and the rest is unexplained. The sample contains around 64,000 clones, over 80% of them found a single time. The ten biggest clones cover 14% to 15% of the sample.

Recombination joined TRBV7-2 with TRBJ1-1; TRBD1 matches 9 bases in the middle. Here the sequenced sample was CD4+ or CD8+ T cells sorted from blood, taken in a trial of the OX40 agonist ivuxolimab. This sequence was found in an adult with an advanced solid tumor such as melanoma, head and neck, liver or kidney cancer. The CDR3 has the sequence CASSPRDRDMNTEAFF. The DNA reads TGTGCCAGCAGCCCGCGGGACAGGGACATGAACACTGAAGCTTTCTTT.